In this sample, the clone carrying this T cell receptor beta chain turned up many times. The antigen is unknown. This entry comes from a study of T-cell memory formation after mild COVID-19. Findings and caveats of the study: Day 15 to 85 contracting clones showed balanced CD4/CD8; later expanders leaned CD4+. Still unconfirmed is whether the second-wave clones peaking on day 37 recognized SARS-CoV-2.

Constant-segment primers were used for 5'RACE, and the resulting TCR alpha and TCR beta cDNA libraries carried sample barcodes and UMIs. TCRdb re-derived calls from the 5' RACE reads in MiXCR, one entry per CDR3 protein. In the table there are 450,000 or so distinct CDR3 sequences, about 23% of which are singletons. Germline values: CDR1 ENHRY, CDR2 SYGVKD. Trimming removed 10 bases at V and 9 bases at J, with 25 bases between. The CDR3 sequence is 14 residues long. The sample consisted of PBMCs or a T cell subset sorted from them (not recorded which). The origin of this receptor is an adult woman who had mild COVID-19 (a few samples of this study predate the infection). Cell type and time point are not known. V and J are TRBV10-3 and TRBJ2-7; tentative D call: TRBD1 (5 bases). The CDR3 coding sequence is TGTGCCACCTCCCCCTACACAGGCGCGACGGCGCAGTACTTC. This gives the protein CATSPYTGATAQYF.